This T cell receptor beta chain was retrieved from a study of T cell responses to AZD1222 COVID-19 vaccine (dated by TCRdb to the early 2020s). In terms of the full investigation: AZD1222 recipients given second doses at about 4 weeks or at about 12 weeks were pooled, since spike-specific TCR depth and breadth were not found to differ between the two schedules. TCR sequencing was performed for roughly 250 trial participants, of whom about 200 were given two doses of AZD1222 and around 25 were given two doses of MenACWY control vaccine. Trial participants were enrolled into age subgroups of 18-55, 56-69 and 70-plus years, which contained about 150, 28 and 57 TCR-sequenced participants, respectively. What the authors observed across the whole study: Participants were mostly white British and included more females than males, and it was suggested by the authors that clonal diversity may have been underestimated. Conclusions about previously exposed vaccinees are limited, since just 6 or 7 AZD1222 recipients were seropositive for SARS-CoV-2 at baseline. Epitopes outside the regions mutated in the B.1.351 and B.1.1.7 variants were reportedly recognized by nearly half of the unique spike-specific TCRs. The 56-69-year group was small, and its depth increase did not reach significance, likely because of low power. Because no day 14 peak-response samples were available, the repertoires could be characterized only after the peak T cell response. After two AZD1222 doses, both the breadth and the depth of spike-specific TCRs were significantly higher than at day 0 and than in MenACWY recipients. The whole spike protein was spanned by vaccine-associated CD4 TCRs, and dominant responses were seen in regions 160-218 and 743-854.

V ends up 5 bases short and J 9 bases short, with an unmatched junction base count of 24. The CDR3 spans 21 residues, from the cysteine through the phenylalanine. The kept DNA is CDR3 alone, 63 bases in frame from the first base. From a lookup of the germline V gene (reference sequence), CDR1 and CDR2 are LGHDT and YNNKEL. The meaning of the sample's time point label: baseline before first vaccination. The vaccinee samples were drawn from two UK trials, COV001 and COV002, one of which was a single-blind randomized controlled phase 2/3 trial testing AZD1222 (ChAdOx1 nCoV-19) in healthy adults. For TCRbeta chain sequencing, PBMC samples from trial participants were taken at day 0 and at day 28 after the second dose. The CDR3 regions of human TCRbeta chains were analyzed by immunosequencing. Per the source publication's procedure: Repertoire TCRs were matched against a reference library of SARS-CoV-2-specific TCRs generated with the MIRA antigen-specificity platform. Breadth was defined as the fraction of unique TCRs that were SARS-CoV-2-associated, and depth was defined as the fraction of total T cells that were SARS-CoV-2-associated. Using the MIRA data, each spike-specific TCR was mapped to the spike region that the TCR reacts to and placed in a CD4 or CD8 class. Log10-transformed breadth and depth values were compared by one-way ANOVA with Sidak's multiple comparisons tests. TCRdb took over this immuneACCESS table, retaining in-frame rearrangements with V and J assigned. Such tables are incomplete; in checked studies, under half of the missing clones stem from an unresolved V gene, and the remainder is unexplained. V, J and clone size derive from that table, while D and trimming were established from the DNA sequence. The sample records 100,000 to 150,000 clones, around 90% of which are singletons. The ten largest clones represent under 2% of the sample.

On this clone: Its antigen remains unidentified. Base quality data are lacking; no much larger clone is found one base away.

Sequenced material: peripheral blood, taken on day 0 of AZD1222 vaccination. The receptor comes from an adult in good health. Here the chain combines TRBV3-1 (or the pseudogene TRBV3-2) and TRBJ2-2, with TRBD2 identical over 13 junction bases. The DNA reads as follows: TGTGCCAGCAGCTTTGTCTGGACTAGCGGGAGTCGACCACTTGGATCCCGGGAGCTGTTTTTT. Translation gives CASSFVWTSGSRPLGSRELFF.